This T cell receptor beta chain was profiled in a study of blood T cell repertoires in COVID-19 (dated by TCRdb to the early 2020s). Some background on the complete study: Samples covering the acute and convalescent phases of COVID-19 were provided by collaborators in the United States, Italy and Spain. The prospective study material was composed of cDNA or gDNA derived from T cells, B-cell-depleted T cells, or PBMCs. The repertoires were released in a freely available public database intended as a resource for research on the immune response to SARS-CoV-2. Deeply sampled blood TCRbeta repertoires from subjects exposed to, actively infected with, or recovered from COVID-19 were included in the dataset. Sample metadata almost always included a de-identified subject ID, COVID-19 status, age in years and sex. Samples were obtained from the ongoing ImmuneRACE study (first 160 participants) and from over 1,000 subjects provided by 6 global collaborators. Where HLA class I and class II types were available, the types were taken from metadata supplied by the sample provider, not from assay-based typing.

Turning to this clone: The antigen this receptor binds is unknown. The input lacks base qualities; no much larger clone sits a single base away.

Taken from cysteine to phenylalanine, the CDR3 has 12 residues. Just CDR3 DNA is preserved here, 36 bases in frame from base 1. V and J lose 6 bases and 3 bases, and a span of 8 bases separates them. CDR1 and CDR2, looked up from the germline V gene, are MNHEY and SVGAGI. Collaborating institutions collected whole blood in K2EDTA tubes following their own protocols. Collaborator samples were shipped for TCRbeta analysis as frozen whole blood, isolated PBMCs, or DNA extracted from either sample type. The paper's findings and limits, for the study overall: The amount of clinical and demographic metadata varied by source and participant and was provided uncurated.

TCRbeta CDR3 regions were amplified from genomic DNA using the immunoSEQ Assay, a bias-controlled multiplex PCR. In the paper's pipeline: Nucleated cell counts per sample were estimated from amplification of reference gene primers within the assay. To quantify the absolute abundance of each unique TCRbeta CDR3 rearrangement, sequence reads were collapsed and filtered. For each sample, productive Simpson clonality was calculated as the square root of Simpson's diversity index over productive rearrangements. The table comes from immuneACCESS by way of TCRdb, which keeps in-frame sequences with V and J called. Part of the clones is missing from these tables; in studies checked, under half for an unresolved V gene and the rest for unknown reasons. V, J and clone size are taken as reported in that table, and D and trimming were inferred from the DNA itself. The sample table contains about 29,000 clones; only one count was recorded for approximately 92% of them. 16% of the sample is held by the ten biggest clonotypes.

The sequenced sample consisted of peripheral blood. The origin of this receptor is a man older than 75 with acute or convalescent COVID-19. The chain uses TRBV6-5 and TRBJ1-2, with no confident D gene call. For the CDR3, the sequence is CASSLGDYGYTF. The DNA reads as follows: TGTGCCAGCAGCCTAGGAGACTATGGCTACACCTTC.